The rows below give T cell receptor beta chains drawn from one sample of a study of OX40 agonist ivuxolimab in advanced cancers. Some clones are missing from TCRdb's copy, which holds only in-frame ones; the method was immunoSEQ multiplex PCR. The sample consists of about 67,000 clones, about 89% of them appearing once. This sample comprised CD4+ or CD8+ T cells sorted from blood, obtained in a trial of the OX40 agonist ivuxolimab. These receptor sequences come from an adult with an advanced solid tumor such as melanoma, head and neck, liver or kidney cancer. Both conserved end residues are part of each CDR3. Fields, in order: D gene, J gene, clone size, V gene, CDR3 DNA, CDR3 protein. A D gene is named only where the DNA matches it firmly. Clone sizes are given selectively: once, few, many, or a class where the clone is expanded.

d_gene: TRBD1; j_gene: TRBJ1-4; abundance: -; v_gene: TRBV4-2; CDR3nt: TGTGCCAGCAGCCAAGATAGAGTCGGGACAGGTGGGGAAAAACTGTTTTTT; CDR3aa: CASSQDRVGTGGEKLFF
d_gene: TRBD1; j_gene: TRBJ2-5; abundance: -; v_gene: TRBV5-4; CDR3nt: TGTGCCAGCAGCCCCCGGCAGGGGGCGTGGGGGACCCAGTACTTC; CDR3aa: CASSPRQGAWGTQYF
d_gene: TRBD1; j_gene: TRBJ2-1; abundance: -; v_gene: TRBV6-1; CDR3nt: TGTGCCAGCAGTGTCGACAGGGGCGATGAGCAGTTCTTC; CDR3aa: CASSVDRGDEQFF
d_gene: -; j_gene: TRBJ2-7; abundance: -; v_gene: TRBV2; CDR3nt: TGTGCCAGCGAGGGGGGGACAACCTCCTACGAGCAGTACTTC; CDR3aa: CASEGGTTSYEQYF
d_gene: -; j_gene: TRBJ2-3; abundance: -; v_gene: TRBV30; CDR3nt: TGTGCCTGGAGTCCCCTCTCCGAGGGCACAGATACGCAGTATTTT; CDR3aa: CAWSPLSEGTDTQYF
d_gene: -; j_gene: TRBJ2-5; abundance: -; v_gene: TRBV6-4; CDR3nt: TGTGCCAGCAGTTCCGGGACCCTGGGGGTCGCGACCCAGTACTTC; CDR3aa: CASSSGTLGVATQYF
d_gene: TRBD2; j_gene: TRBJ2-3; abundance: -; v_gene: TRBV7-9; CDR3nt: TGTGCCAGCAGCTTATTTAGCGGGAGGGGGCGAGATACGCAGTATTTT; CDR3aa: CASSLFSGRGRDTQYF
d_gene: -; j_gene: TRBJ2-5; abundance: -; v_gene: TRBV5-1; CDR3nt: TGCGCCAGCAGCTTATTAGAGACCCAGTACTTC; CDR3aa: CASSLLETQYF
d_gene: -; j_gene: TRBJ1-2; abundance: -; v_gene: TRBV7-9; CDR3nt: TGTGCCAGCAGCTTCGACGGTAACTATGGCTACACCTTC; CDR3aa: CASSFDGNYGYTF
d_gene: -; j_gene: TRBJ2-2; abundance: -; v_gene: TRBV5-1; CDR3nt: TGCGCCAGCAGCTTGTATAGGCTAGCCGACACCGGGGAGCTGTTTTTT; CDR3aa: CASSLYRLADTGELFF
d_gene: -; j_gene: TRBJ2-1; abundance: -; v_gene: TRBV30; CDR3nt: TGTGCCTGGAGTGTAGCGGACTACAATGAGCAGTTCTTC; CDR3aa: CAWSVADYNEQFF
d_gene: TRBD1; j_gene: TRBJ1-1; abundance: few; v_gene: TRBV19; CDR3nt: TGTGCCAGTAGTAGGGACAGGGTGAAAGCTTTCTTT; CDR3aa: CASSRDRVKAFF
d_gene: TRBD2; j_gene: TRBJ2-1; abundance: -; v_gene: TRBV7-2; CDR3nt: TGTGCCAGCAGCTTTACTAGCGGAGTGGGGCAGTTCTTC; CDR3aa: CASSFTSGVGQFF